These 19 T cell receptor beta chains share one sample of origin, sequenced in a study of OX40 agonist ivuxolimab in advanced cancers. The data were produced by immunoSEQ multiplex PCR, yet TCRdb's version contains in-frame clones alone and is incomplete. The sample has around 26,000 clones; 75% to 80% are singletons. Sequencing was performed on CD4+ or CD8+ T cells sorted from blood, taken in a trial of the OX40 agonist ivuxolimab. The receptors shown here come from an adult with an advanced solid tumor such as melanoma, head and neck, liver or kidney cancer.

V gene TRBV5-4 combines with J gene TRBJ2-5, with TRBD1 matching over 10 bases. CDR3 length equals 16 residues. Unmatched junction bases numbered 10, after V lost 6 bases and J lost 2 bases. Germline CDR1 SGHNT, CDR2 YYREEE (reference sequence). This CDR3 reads CASNSRTGGIQETQYF. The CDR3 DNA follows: TGTGCCAGCAATTCAAGGACAGGGGGTATACAAGAGACCCAGTACTTC.

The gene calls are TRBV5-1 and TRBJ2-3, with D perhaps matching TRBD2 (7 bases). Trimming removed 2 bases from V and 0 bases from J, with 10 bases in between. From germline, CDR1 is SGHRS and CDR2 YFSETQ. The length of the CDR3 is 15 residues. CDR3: CASSLGGASTDTQYF. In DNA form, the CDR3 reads TGCGCCAGCAGCTTAGGGGGGGCAAGCACAGATACGCAGTATTTT.

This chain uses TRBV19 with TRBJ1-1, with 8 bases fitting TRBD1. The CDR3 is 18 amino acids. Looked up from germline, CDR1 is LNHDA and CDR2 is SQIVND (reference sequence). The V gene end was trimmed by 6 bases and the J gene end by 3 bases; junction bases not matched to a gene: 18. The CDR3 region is CASSKVQGALELYTEAFF. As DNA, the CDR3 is TGTGCCAGTAGCAAAGTCCAGGGGGCCCTCGAACTGTACACTGAAGCTTTCTTT.

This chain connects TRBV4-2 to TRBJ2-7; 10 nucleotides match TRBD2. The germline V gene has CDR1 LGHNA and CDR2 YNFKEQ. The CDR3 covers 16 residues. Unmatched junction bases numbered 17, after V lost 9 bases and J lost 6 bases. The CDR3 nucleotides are TGTGCCAGTAGCGGAAAGGGACTAGCGAATGCTTTCGAGCAGTACTTC. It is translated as CASSGKGLANAFEQYF.

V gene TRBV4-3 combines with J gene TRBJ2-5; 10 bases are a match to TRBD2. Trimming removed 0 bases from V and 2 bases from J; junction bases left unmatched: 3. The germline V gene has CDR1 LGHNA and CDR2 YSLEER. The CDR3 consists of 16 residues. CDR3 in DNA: TGCGCCAGCAGCCAAGATACTAGCGGGGTTCAAGAGACCCAGTACTTC. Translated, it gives CASSQDTSGVQETQYF.

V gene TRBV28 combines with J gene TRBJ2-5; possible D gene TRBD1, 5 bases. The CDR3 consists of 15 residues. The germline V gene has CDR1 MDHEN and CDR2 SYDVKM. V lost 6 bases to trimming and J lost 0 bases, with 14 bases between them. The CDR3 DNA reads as TGTGCCAGCAGCCAACGGGCAGGGTACCAAGAGACCCAGTACTTC. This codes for CASSQRAGYQETQYF.

CDR3 region: CASSVRVAGGNTDTQYF. The CDR3 DNA reads TGTGCCAGCAGTGTAAGAGTAGCGGGAGGCAACACAGATACGCAGTATTTT. This chain joins TRBV6-4 and TRBJ2-3, with TRBD2 identical over 10 bases. CDR3 length: 17 residues. With 4 bases clipped from V and 2 bases from J, the junction kept 9 bases outside the gene matches. Germline-derived CDR1 and CDR2 are MRHNA and SNTAGT.

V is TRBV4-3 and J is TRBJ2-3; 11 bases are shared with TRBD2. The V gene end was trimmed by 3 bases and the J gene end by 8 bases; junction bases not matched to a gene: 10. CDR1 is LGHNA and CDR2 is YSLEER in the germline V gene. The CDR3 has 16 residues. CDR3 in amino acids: CASSHNSGGARSTQYF. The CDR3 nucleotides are TGCGCCAGCAGCCACAATAGCGGGGGGGCCAGAAGTACGCAGTATTTT.

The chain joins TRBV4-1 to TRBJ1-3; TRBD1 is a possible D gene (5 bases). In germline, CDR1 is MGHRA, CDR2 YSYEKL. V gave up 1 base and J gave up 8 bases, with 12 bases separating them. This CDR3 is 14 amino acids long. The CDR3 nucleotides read TGCGCCAGCAGCCAAGGGGGGGATCCGGACACCATATATTTT. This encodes CASSQGGDPDTIYF.

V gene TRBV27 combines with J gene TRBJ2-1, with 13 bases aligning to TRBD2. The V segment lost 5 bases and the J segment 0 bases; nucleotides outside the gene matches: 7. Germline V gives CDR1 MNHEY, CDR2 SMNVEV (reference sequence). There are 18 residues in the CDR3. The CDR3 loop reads CASSRTSGRVGSYNEQFF. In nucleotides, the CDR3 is TGTGCCAGCAGTCGGACTAGCGGGAGAGTTGGCTCCTACAATGAGCAGTTCTTC.

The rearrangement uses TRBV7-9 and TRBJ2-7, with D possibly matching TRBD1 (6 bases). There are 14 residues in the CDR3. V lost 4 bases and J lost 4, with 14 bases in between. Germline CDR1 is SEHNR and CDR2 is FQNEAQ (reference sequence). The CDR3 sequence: CASSSGTSRYEQYF. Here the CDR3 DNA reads TGTGCCAGCAGCTCCGGGACAAGCCGTTACGAGCAGTACTTC.

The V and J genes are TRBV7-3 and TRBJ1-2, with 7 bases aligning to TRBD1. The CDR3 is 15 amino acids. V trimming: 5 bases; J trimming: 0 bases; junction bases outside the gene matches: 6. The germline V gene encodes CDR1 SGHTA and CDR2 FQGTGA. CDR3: CASSHSGGSNYGYTF. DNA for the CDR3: TGTGCCAGCAGCCATTCAGGGGGGTCTAACTATGGCTACACCTTC. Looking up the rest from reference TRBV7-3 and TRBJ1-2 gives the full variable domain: GAGVSQTPSNKVTEKGKYVELRCDPISGHTALYWYRQSLGQGPEFLIYFQGTGAADDSGLPNDRFFAVRPEGSVSTLKIQRTERGDSAVYLCASSHSGGSNYGYTFGSGTRLTVV.

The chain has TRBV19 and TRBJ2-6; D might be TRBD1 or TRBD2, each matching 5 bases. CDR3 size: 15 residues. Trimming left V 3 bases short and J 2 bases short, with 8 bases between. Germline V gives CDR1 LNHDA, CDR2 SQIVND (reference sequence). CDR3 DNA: TGTGCCAGTAGTATTATGGGGGCTGGGGCCAACGTCCTGACTTTC. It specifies CASSIMGAGANVLTF. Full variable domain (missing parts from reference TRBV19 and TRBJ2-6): DGGITQSPKYLFRKEGQNVTLSCEQNLNHDAMYWYRQDPGQGLRLIYYSQIVNDFQKGDIAEGYSVSREKKESFPLTVTSAQKNPTAFYLCASSIMGAGANVLTFGAGSRLTVL.

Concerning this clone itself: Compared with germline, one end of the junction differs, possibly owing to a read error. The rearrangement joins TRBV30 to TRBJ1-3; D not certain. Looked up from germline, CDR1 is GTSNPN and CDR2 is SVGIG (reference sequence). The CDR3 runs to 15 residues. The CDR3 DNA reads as TGTGCCTGGAGTGTAGAGTTGTTCTCTGGAAACACCACATATTTT. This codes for CAWSVELFSGNTTYF.

CDR3 DNA: TGCGCCAGCAGCTTGAGACGGGGCGGCCAAGAGACCCAGTACTTC. As protein: CASSLRRGGQETQYF. The rearrangement links TRBV5-1 to TRBJ2-5; possibly TRBD1 or TRBD2 for D (5 bases each). V lost 1 base and J lost 1, with 11 bases in between. The germline V gene has CDR1 SGHRS and CDR2 YFSETQ. CDR3 length: 15 amino acids.

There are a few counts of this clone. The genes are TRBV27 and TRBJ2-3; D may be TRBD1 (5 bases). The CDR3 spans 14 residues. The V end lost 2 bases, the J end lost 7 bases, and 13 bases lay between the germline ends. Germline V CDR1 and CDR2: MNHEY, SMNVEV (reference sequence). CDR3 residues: CASSLTARGNTQYF. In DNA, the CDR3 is TGTGCCAGCAGTTTAACGGCTAGGGGAAATACGCAGTATTTT.

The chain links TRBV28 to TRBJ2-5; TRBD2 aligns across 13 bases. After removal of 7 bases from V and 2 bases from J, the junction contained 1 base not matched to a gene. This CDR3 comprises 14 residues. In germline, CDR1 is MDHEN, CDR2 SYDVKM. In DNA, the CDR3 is TGTGCCAGCAAGACTAGCGGGGGGCAAGAGACCCAGTACTTC. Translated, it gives CASKTSGGQETQYF.

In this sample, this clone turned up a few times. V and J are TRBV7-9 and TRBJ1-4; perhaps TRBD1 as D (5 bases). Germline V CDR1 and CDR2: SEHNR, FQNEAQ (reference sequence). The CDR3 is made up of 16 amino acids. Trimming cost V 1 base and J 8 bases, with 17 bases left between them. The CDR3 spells CASSLGLGTEGEKLFF. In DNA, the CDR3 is TGTGCCAGCAGCTTAGGACTCGGGACCGAGGGGGAAAAACTGTTTTTT.

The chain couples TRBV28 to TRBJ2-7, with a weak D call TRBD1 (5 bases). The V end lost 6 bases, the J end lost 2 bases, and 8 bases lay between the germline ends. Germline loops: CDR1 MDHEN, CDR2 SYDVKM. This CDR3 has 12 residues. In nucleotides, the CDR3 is TGTGCCAGCAGAAGGGGCGCCTACGAGCAGTACTTC. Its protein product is CASRRGAYEQYF.